These 31 T cell receptor beta chains were sequenced from one sample in a study of shared clonotypes between healthy human individuals. Some clones are missing from TCRdb's copy, which holds only in-frame ones; the method was immunoSEQ multiplex PCR. Here the sample spans over 2 million clones, over 85% being singletons. Material: naive CD4+ T cells sorted from blood. Subset given: CD45RA+ positively selected. These receptor sequences come from a man aged 18 to 29 in good health.

This chain connects TRBV2 to TRBJ2-7, with 10 bases matching TRBD2. The CDR3 is made up of 15 amino acids. From germline, CDR1 is SNHLY and CDR2 FYNNEI. Losses at the gene ends were 3 bases for V and 2 bases for J; bases not matched to a gene: 4. The chain's CDR3 is CASSDLAGVPYEQYF. The CDR3 DNA is TGTGCCAGCAGTGACCTAGCGGGGGTTCCCTACGAGCAGTACTTC.

This rearrangement joins TRBV4-2 to TRBJ1-3; D is ambiguous. This CDR3 contains 16 residues. Trimming left V 0 bases short and J 0 bases short, with 9 bases between. The germline gives CDR1 LGHNA, CDR2 YNFKEQ. The chain's CDR3 is CASSQDLAGSGNTIYF. CDR3 bases: TGTGCCAGCAGCCAAGATCTGGCAGGCTCTGGAAACACCATATATTTT.

The rearrangement links TRBV4-1 to TRBJ2-2, with 10 bases matching TRBD2. V shed 1 base and J 5 bases; nucleotides not matched to a gene: 4. Looked up from germline, CDR1 is MGHRA and CDR2 is YSYEKL. The CDR3 has 16 residues. CDR3 sequence (DNA): TGCGCCAGCAGCCAAGGACTAGCGGGTGAAACCGGGGAGCTGTTTTTT. This translates into CASSQGLAGETGELFF.

The chain carries TRBV19 and TRBJ2-5, with TRBD2 identical over 8 bases. The ends lost 4 bases at V and 7 bases at J; junction bases unmatched: 8. CDR1 LNHDA and CDR2 SQIVND come from the germline V gene (reference sequence). The CDR3 covers 14 residues. DNA of the CDR3: TGTGCCAGTAGTACACCGGGACTAGGGTTGACCCAGTACTTC. Protein sequence: CASSTPGLGLTQYF.

Details on this clone: Being one base from a much bigger clone, this may be a read error. This chain links TRBV11-2 with TRBJ2-5; D might be TRBD2 (5 bases). Trimming cost V 5 bases and J 4 bases, with 5 bases left between them. The CDR3 sequence is 11 residues long. Germline values: CDR1 SGHAT, CDR2 FQNNGV. The CDR3 bases are TGTGCCAGCAGCGGAGGAGAGACCCAGTACTTC. Its protein product is CASSGGETQYF.

The CDR3 DNA reads as TGTGCCAGCAGCTTAGTTCCAGCGGGACAAGTTGACACCGGGGAGCTGTTTTTT. Translating gives CASSLVPAGQVDTGELFF. J is TRBJ2-2 and V is TRBV7-3, with D perhaps TRBD2 (7 bases). CDR1 SGHTA and CDR2 FQGTGA come from the germline V gene. The CDR3 contains 18 residues. Trimming left V 2 bases short and J 3 bases short, with 19 bases between. The entire variable domain, with the rest obtained from reference TRBV7-3 and TRBJ2-2, is as follows: GAGVSQTPSNKVTEKGKYVELRCDPISGHTALYWYRQSLGQGPEFLIYFQGTGAADDSGLPNDRFFAVRPEGSVSTLKIQRTERGDSAVYLCASSLVPAGQVDTGELFFGEGSRLTVL.

V usage is TRBV28 and J usage is TRBJ1-1, with 7 bases aligning to TRBD1. Germline trimming cut 4 bases from V and 3 bases from J; bases unmatched to any gene: 8. CDR3 length equals 15 residues. Germline CDR1 MDHEN, CDR2 SYDVKM. The CDR3 sequence is CASSSPGQVYTEAFF. CDR3 nucleotides: TGTGCCAGCAGTTCCCCCGGACAGGTGTACACTGAAGCTTTCTTT. Full variable domain (outside the CDR3, taken from reference TRBV28 and TRBJ1-1): DVKVTQSSRYLVKRTGEKVFLECVQDMDHENMFWYRQDPGLGLRLIYFSYDVKMKEKGDIPEGYSVSREKKERFSLILESASTNQTSMYLCASSSPGQVYTEAFFGQGTRLTVV.

The chain uses TRBV6-6 and TRBJ1-4, with D tentatively TRBD1 (5 bases). CDR1 MNHNY and CDR2 SVGAGI come from the germline V gene (reference sequence). The CDR3 covers 16 residues. V was cut by 5 bases and J by 6 bases, with 19 bases left in between. Here the CDR3 DNA reads TGTGCCAGCAGTCCCCTTTTAGGGGTCGGGGATGAAAAACTGTTTTTT. As protein: CASSPLLGVGDEKLFF.

This chain connects TRBV5-4 to TRBJ2-5, with 9 bases fitting TRBD1. Trimming at V came to 2 bases and at J to 4 bases, leaving 3 bases not matched to a gene. Germline V lookup: CDR1 SGHNT, CDR2 YYREEE (reference sequence). CDR3 size: 14 residues. The CDR3 coding sequence is TGTGCCAGCAGCTTACAGGGGGCTGCAGAGACCCAGTACTTC. It encodes CASSLQGAAETQYF.

This clone was counted a few times. One junction end does not reproduce the germline sequence, and a read error may be involved. The V call is TRBV30, the J call TRBJ1-1; perhaps TRBD1 as D (5 bases). The length of the CDR3 is 11 residues. Germline loops: CDR1 GTSNPN, CDR2 SVGIG (reference sequence). The CDR3 loop is CAWSATGTIIF. In DNA form, the CDR3 reads TGTGCCTGGAGTGCTACCGGGACCATCATATTT.

J is TRBJ2-3 and V is TRBV30; D gene unclear. CDR3 length: 13 amino acids. The V gene lost 2 bases and the J gene lost 0 bases, with 6 bases spanning the gap. In germline, CDR1 is GTSNPN, CDR2 SVGIG (reference sequence). The CDR3 nucleotides are TGTGCCTGGAGTCGATCTAGCACAGATACGCAGTATTTT. It encodes CAWSRSSTDTQYF.

J is TRBJ2-7 and V is TRBV6-6; TRBD1 might be the D (5 bases). Trimming pared 0 bases from V and 6 bases from J, leaving 9 bases between. This CDR3 has 13 residues. In germline, CDR1 is MNHNY, CDR2 SVGAGI (reference sequence). CDR3 protein: CASSYSRVGEQYF. The CDR3 region has the DNA TGTGCCAGCAGTTACTCCAGGGTAGGCGAGCAGTACTTC.

The rearrangement joins TRBV11-3 to TRBJ2-3, with 8 bases that match TRBD1. This CDR3 contains 15 residues. Germline CDR1 reads SGHNT; CDR2 reads YENEEA. The J segment lost 1 base and the V segment lost 4 bases, leaving 4 bases of the junction unmatched. The CDR3 sequence: CASSSQTGGTDTQYF. In nucleotides, the CDR3 is TGTGCCAGCAGCTCCCAGACAGGGGGCACAGATACGCAGTATTTT.

CDR3 residues: CASSMVASPWGYTF. The CDR3 nucleotides read TGTGCCAGCAGTATGGTGGCATCCCCGTGGGGCTACACCTTC. The rearrangement links TRBV28 to TRBJ1-2; no clear D. From germline, CDR1 is MDHEN and CDR2 SYDVKM. This CDR3 spans 14 amino acids. The germline V and J ends were trimmed by 5 bases and 8 bases, with 18 bases remaining between them.

The chain has TRBV19 and TRBJ1-6, with D uncertain. The germline CDR1 and CDR2 sequences are LNHDA and SQIVND (reference sequence). The CDR3 covers 13 residues. V was clipped by 3 bases and J by 14 bases, with 14 bases between them. CDR3 residues: CASSILREDALHF. The CDR3 DNA sequence: TGTGCCAGTAGTATTTTGAGGGAAGATGCCCTCCACTTT.

This rearrangement joins TRBV7-9 to TRBJ2-5; D is undetermined. The germline CDR1 and CDR2 sequences are SEHNR and FQNEAQ (reference sequence). This CDR3 contains 10 residues. The ends were cut back, 7 bases at V and 4 bases at J, with 4 bases in the middle. CDR3 bases: TGTGCCAGCACCGGAGAGACCCAGTACTTC. Translated, it gives CASTGETQYF.

The chain has TRBV9 and TRBJ2-6; D remains unclear. Trimming left V 4 bases short and J 2 bases short, with 10 bases between. The CDR3 has 15 residues. Germline CDR1 is SGDLS and CDR2 is YYNGEE. DNA of the CDR3: TGTGCCAGCAGCCTGGACCCTACTGGGGCCAACGTCCTGACTTTC. Translation: CASSLDPTGANVLTF.

The V call is TRBV7-2, the J call TRBJ2-5; unclear D gene. The CDR3 runs to 14 residues. CDR1 and CDR2 from the germline V gene are SGHTA and FQGNSA. V was cut by 1 base and J by 4 bases, with 10 bases left in between. DNA of the CDR3: TGTGCCAGCAGCTTAGGGCTAGACCGAGAGACCCAGTACTTC. Translated, it gives CASSLGLDRETQYF.

The chain has TRBV15 and TRBJ1-3, with 8 bases lining up with TRBD1. This CDR3 contains 19 residues. Germline assignment: CDR1 LNHNV and CDR2 YYDKDF (reference sequence). Germline trimming cut 1 base from V and 4 bases from J; bases unmatched to any gene: 15. CDR3 in DNA: TGTGCCACCAGCAGAGGGAGCCGGACAGGGCCAGGGAGAGGAAACACCATATATTTT. It is translated as CATSRGSRTGPGRGNTIYF.

The gene calls are TRBV29-1 and TRBJ2-1, with unresolved D. Germline values: CDR1 SQVTM, CDR2 ANQGSEA. The CDR3 length is 15 residues. Trimming took 4 bases from V and 0 from J, leaving 13 bases between them. The CDR3 reads CSVGVGLSSYNEQFF. CDR3 DNA: TGCAGCGTTGGAGTAGGGTTGAGCTCCTACAATGAGCAGTTCTTC.

The chain carries TRBV6-1 and TRBJ1-6; 8 bases align to TRBD1. Losses at the gene ends were 2 bases for V and 7 bases for J; bases not matched to a gene: 7. The CDR3 sequence is 16 residues long. Germline V lookup: CDR1 MNHNS, CDR2 SASEGT. For the CDR3, the DNA is TGTGCCAGCAGTGAACGGACAGGGAAAGTGAATTCACCCCTCCACTTT. Translated: CASSERTGKVNSPLHF.

The chain couples TRBV28 to TRBJ2-1; no reliable D call. Germline CDR1 reads MDHEN; CDR2 reads SYDVKM. The V gene lost 3 bases and the J gene lost 3 bases, with 9 bases spanning the gap. The CDR3 runs 14 residues. CDR3 DNA: TGTGCCAGCAGTTTTGGAATCGGCTACAATGAGCAGTTCTTC. This sequence encodes CASSFGIGYNEQFF.

CDR3 bases: TGTGCCAGCAGCGTAGGGGACGTGAATTCACCCCTCCACTTT. This sequence encodes CASSVGDVNSPLHF. The chain uses TRBV9 and TRBJ1-6, with a weak D call TRBD1 (5 bases). CDR3 length: 14 amino acids. Germline CDR1 is SGDLS and CDR2 is YYNGEE. V was clipped by 0 bases and J by 7 bases, with 8 bases between them.

The CDR3 protein is CASSLPSLSGEQYF. The CDR3 coding sequence is TGTGCCAGCAGCTTACCTTCGCTTTCTGGCGAGCAGTACTTC. The chain employs TRBV7-9 and TRBJ2-7; no reliable D call. Germline values: CDR1 SEHNR, CDR2 FQNEAQ (reference sequence). Trimming took off 2 bases at V and 6 bases at J, with 14 bases between the two ends. The CDR3 loop spans 14 amino acids.

The rearrangement joins TRBV5-5 to TRBJ1-6; D not certain. V lost 0 bases, J lost 12 bases, and 13 bases lay in between. Germline CDR1 reads SGHKS; CDR2 reads YYEKEE (reference sequence). This CDR3 is built from 14 residues. For the CDR3, the DNA is TGTGCCAGCAGCTTGGTCGGCCCCGGACTACCCCTCCACTTT. This translates into CASSLVGPGLPLHF.

The chain has TRBV28 and TRBJ1-2, with unresolved D. Trimming shortened V by 9 bases and J by 0 bases, and 23 bases separated the two germline ends. The CDR3 is 17 amino acids. CDR1 MDHEN and CDR2 SYDVKM come from the germline V gene. The CDR3 sequence: CASFSGEGKGSNYGYTF. The CDR3 nucleotides are TGTGCCAGTTTTAGCGGGGAGGGAAAGGGCTCTAACTATGGCTACACCTTC.

The chain is built from TRBV6-5 and TRBJ2-7; TRBD1 matches 7 bases. This CDR3 contains 14 residues. V trimming: 6 bases; J trimming: 0 bases; junction bases outside the gene matches: 5. Looked up from germline, CDR1 is MNHEY and CDR2 is SVGAGI. The CDR3 DNA is TGTGCCAGCAGAAATAGGGACAGCTCCTACGAGCAGTACTTC. It encodes CASRNRDSSYEQYF.

This chain connects TRBV4-3 to TRBJ2-3; D unresolved. Trimming removed 3 bases from V and 0 bases from J, with 10 bases in between. Germline V CDR1 and CDR2: LGHNA, YSLEER. There are 15 residues in the CDR3. In DNA, the CDR3 is TGCGCCAGCAGCCAGACCAGGACGAGCACAGATACGCAGTATTTT. Translating it yields CASSQTRTSTDTQYF.

V and J are TRBV2 and TRBJ2-1, with TRBD2 matching over 13 bases. CDR3 length: 16 residues. Germline-derived CDR1 and CDR2 are SNHLY and FYNNEI. V dropped 6 bases and J dropped 5; count of bases not matched to a gene: 7. This CDR3 is CASRGWTSGGHNEQFF. The CDR3, as DNA: TGTGCCAGCAGGGGATGGACTAGCGGGGGCCACAATGAGCAGTTCTTC.

This clone was found once. V and J are TRBV6-1 and TRBJ2-3, with 7 bases identical to TRBD2. Germline trimming cut 6 bases from V and 2 bases from J; bases unmatched to any gene: 5. This CDR3 has 14 amino acids. Germline assignment: CDR1 MNHNS and CDR2 SASEGT. CDR3 in amino acids: CASSASGNTDTQYF. The CDR3 nucleotides read TGTGCCAGCAGCGCTAGCGGAAACACAGATACGCAGTATTTT.

The table lists this clone with a count of one. The V call is TRBV27, the J call TRBJ2-7, with 10 bases aligning to TRBD1. The CDR3 is 15 residues long. V shed 10 bases and J 2 bases; nucleotides not matched to a gene: 11. Looked up from germline, CDR1 is MNHEY and CDR2 is SMNVEV (reference sequence). The CDR3, as DNA: TGTGCCACCCAACTCCGGGACAGGGGCACCTACGAGCAGTACTTC. Translating gives CATQLRDRGTYEQYF.